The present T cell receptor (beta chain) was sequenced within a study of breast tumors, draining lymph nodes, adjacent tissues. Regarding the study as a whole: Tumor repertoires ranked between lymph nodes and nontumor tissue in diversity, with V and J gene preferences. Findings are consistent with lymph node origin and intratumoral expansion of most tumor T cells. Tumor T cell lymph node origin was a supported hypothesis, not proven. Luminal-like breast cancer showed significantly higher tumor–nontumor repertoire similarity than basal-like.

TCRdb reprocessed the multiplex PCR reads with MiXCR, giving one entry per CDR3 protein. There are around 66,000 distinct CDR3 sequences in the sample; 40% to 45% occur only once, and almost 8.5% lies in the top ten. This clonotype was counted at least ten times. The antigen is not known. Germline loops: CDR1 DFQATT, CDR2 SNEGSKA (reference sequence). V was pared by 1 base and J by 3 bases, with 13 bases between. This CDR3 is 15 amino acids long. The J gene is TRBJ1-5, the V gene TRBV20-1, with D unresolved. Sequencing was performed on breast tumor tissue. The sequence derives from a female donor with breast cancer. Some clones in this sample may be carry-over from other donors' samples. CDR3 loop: CSARVGAGYNQPQHF. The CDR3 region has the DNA TGCAGTGCTAGAGTGGGCGCGGGTTACAATCAGCCCCAGCATTTT.